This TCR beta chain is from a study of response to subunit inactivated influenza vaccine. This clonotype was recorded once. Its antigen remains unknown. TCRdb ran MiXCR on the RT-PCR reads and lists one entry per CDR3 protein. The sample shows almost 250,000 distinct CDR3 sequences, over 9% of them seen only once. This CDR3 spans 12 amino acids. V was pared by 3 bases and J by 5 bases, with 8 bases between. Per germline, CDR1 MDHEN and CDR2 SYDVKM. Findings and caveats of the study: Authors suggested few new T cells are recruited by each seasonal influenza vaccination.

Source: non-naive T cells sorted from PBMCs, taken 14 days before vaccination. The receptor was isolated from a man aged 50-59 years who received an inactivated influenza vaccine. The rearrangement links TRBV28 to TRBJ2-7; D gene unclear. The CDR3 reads CASSFTDHEQYF. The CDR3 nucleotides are TGTGCCAGCAGTTTCACAGACCACGAGCAGTACTTC. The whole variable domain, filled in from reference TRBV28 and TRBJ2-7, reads DVKVTQSSRYLVKRTGEKVFLECVQDMDHENMFWYRQDPGLGLRLIYFSYDVKMKEKGDIPEGYSVSREKKERFSLILESASTNQTSMYLCASSFTDHEQYFGPGTRLTVT.